The 12 T cell receptor beta chains given below trace back to one sample, sequenced in a study of synovial regulatory T cells in juvenile arthritis. Study-level findings and limits: Compared with other blood Treg cells, inflammation-associated Treg cells had reduced TCR diversity.

TCRdb keeps only in-frame clones here, not all; method: immunoSEQ multiplex PCR. The sample has about a thousand clones. Their antigens remain unidentified. Material for sequencing was Treg cells from blood. As for subset: HLA-DR+ inflammation-associated blood Treg cells. Every receptor here comes from a donor aged 2-30 years with juvenile idiopathic arthritis.

According to its frequency, this clone is medium-sized. V and J are TRBV20-1 and TRBJ2-5. The CDR3 has 10 residues. DNA is not on record. In germline, CDR1 is DFQATT, CDR2 SNEGSKA (reference sequence). This chain's CDR3 is CSARGETQYF.

By frequency, this clone is medium-sized. The chain's CDR3 is CAWSGFRNEQFF. V usage is TRBV30 and J usage is TRBJ2-1; TCRdb gives TRBD2 as the D gene, but with no DNA this cannot be confirmed. The CDR3 is made up of 12 amino acids. No DNA sequence is on record. In germline, CDR1 is GTSNPN, CDR2 SVGIG (reference sequence).

This clone is deemed medium-sized by its frequency. V and J are TRBV7-9 and TRBJ2-2; TCRdb lists TRBD2, though no DNA is available to test this call. The CDR3 has 16 amino acids. The record lacks a DNA sequence. CDR1 SEHNR and CDR2 FQNEAQ come from the germline V gene (reference sequence). CDR3 sequence: CASSLASYLNTGELFF.

Measured by frequency, this clone is medium-sized. This chain connects TRBV4-2 to TRBJ2-1; TCRdb selects TRBD2, and the lack of DNA leaves this call unchecked. The length of the CDR3 is 14 residues. Only the protein is available. Germline V CDR1 and CDR2: LGHNA, YNFKEQ. The CDR3 reads CASSQLAGEDEQFF.

By frequency, this clone is medium-sized. The chain carries TRBV10-3 and TRBJ1-2; absent DNA, TCRdb's TRBD1 call cannot be checked. Germline V lookup: CDR1 ENHRY, CDR2 SYGVKD. The CDR3 runs to 16 residues. No DNA is recorded. The CDR3 sequence: CAIRPNPGQGAYGYTF.

This clone is called medium-sized (0.01 to 0.1%) based on its frequency. The CDR3 spells CASSWDNSYEQYF. The chain has TRBV5-1 and TRBJ2-7; as DNA is missing, the TRBD1 call by TCRdb cannot be tested. The CDR3 is 13 residues long. No coding sequence is recorded. Germline loops: CDR1 SGHRS, CDR2 YFSETQ.

Measured by frequency, this clone is medium-sized (0.01 to 0.1%). The chain is built from TRBV11-2 and TRBJ2-1; TCRdb's D call of TRBD1 is untestable without DNA. Germline-derived CDR1 and CDR2 are SGHAT and FQNNGV. The CDR3 sequence is 13 residues long. The entry carries no DNA sequence. The CDR3 sequence is CASSRPGGNEQFF. The full variable domain, rest sourced from reference TRBV11-2 and TRBJ2-1, is EAGVAQSPRYKIIEKRQSVAFWCNPISGHATLYWYQQILGQGPKLLIQFQNNGVVDDSQLPKDRFSAERLKGVDSTLKIQPAKLEDSAVYLCASSRPGGNEQFFGPGTRLTVL.

This clone is identified as medium-sized from frequency. The gene calls are TRBV6-5 and TRBJ1-2. CDR1 and CDR2 (germline): MNHEY, SVGAGI. There are 15 residues in the CDR3. No DNA sequence was recorded. The CDR3 region is CASSYSGGRNYGYTF.

By frequency, this clone is medium-sized. This chain uses TRBV19 with TRBJ1-1. The CDR3 is made up of 13 amino acids. The protein alone is recorded here. CDR1 and CDR2 from the germline V gene are LNHDA and SQIVND (reference sequence). The CDR3 region is CASSRGVETEAFF.

This clone is identified as medium-sized from frequency. J is TRBJ2-1 and V is TRBV5-1; TCRdb's D call, TRBD2, is unchecked because there is no DNA. The CDR3 covers 12 residues. Only the protein is available. Germline CDR1 and CDR2: SGHRS and YFSETQ. CDR3: CASSLGGRGQFF. Combining the CDR3 with reference TRBV5-1 and TRBJ2-1 gives the whole variable domain KAGVTQTPRYLIKTRGQQVTLSCSPISGHRSVSWYQQTPGQGLQFLFEYFSETQRNKGNFPGRFSGRQFSNSRSEMNVSTLELGDSALYLCASSLGGRGQFFGPGTRLTVL.

This clone is classed as medium-sized by frequency. CDR3 amino acids: CASSIDGTGGNSPLHF. The V call is TRBV19, the J call TRBJ1-6; TCRdb calls TRBD1, which cannot be checked without DNA. This CDR3 is built from 16 residues. The entry carries no DNA sequence. Germline CDR1 reads LNHDA; CDR2 reads SQIVND (reference sequence).

Its frequency marks this clone as medium-sized (0.01 to 0.1%). The chain couples TRBV7-2 to TRBJ1-6. Germline V CDR1 and CDR2: SGHTA, FQGNSA. The CDR3 runs to 12 residues. The entry carries no DNA sequence. The CDR3 loop is CASSLEHSPLHF.